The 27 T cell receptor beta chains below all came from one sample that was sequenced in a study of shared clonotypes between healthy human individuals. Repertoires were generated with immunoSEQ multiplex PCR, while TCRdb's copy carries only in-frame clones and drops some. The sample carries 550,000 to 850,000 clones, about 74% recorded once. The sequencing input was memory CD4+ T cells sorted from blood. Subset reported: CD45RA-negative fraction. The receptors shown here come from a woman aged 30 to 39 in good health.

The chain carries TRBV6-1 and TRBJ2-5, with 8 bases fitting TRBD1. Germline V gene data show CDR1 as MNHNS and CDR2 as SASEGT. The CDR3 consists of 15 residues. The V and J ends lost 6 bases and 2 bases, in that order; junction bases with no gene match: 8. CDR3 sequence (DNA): TGTGCCAGCAGCCGGACAGGGTGGGTACAAGAGACCCAGTACTTC. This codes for CASSRTGWVQETQYF.

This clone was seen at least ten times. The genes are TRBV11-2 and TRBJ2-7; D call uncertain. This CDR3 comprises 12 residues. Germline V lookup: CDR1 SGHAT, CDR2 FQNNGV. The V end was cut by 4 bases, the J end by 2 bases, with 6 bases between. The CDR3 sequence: CASSWKAYEQYF. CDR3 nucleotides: TGTGCCAGCAGCTGGAAGGCCTACGAGCAGTACTTC.

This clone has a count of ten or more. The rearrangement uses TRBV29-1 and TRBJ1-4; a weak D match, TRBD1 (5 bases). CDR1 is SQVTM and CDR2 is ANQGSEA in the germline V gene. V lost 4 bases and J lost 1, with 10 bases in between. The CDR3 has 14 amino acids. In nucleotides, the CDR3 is TGCAGCGTTGGGGCTCAGGGAACTAATGAAAAACTGTTTTTT. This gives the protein CSVGAQGTNEKLFF.

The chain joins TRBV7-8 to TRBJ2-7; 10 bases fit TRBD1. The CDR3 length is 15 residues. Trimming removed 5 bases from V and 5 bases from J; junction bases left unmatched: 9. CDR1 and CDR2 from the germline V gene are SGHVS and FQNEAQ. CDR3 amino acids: CASSVRRQGANEQYF. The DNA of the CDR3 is TGTGCCAGCAGCGTGAGGAGACAGGGGGCTAACGAGCAGTACTTC.

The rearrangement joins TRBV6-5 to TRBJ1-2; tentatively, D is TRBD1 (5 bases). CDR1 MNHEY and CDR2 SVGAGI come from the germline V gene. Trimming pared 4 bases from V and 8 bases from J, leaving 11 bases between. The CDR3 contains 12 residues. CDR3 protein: CASSSPGAGYTF. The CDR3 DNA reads TGTGCCAGCAGTTCTCCTGGGGCAGGCTACACCTTC.

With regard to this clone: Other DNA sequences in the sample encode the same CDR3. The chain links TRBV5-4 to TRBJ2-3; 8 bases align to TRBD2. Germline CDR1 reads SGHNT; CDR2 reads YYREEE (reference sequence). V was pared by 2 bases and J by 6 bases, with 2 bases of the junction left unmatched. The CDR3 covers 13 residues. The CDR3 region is CASSFGGEDTQYF. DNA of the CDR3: TGTGCCAGCAGCTTCGGGGGGGAGGATACGCAGTATTTT.

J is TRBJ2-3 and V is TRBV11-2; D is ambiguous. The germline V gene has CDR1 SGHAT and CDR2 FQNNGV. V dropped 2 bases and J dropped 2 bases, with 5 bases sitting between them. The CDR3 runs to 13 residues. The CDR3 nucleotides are TGTGCCAGCAGCTTATTTCCCACAGATACGCAGTATTTT. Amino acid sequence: CASSLFPTDTQYF.

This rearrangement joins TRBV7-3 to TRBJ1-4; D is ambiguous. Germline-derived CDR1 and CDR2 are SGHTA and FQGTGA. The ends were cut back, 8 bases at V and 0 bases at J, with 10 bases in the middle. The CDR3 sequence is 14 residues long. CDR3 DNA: TGTGCCAGCTTATCCGGGTCAACTAATGAAAAACTGTTTTTT. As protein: CASLSGSTNEKLFF.

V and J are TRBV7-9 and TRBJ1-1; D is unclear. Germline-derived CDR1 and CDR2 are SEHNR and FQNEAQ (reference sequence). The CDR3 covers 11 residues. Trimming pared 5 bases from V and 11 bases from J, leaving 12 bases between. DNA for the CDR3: TGTGCCAGCAGCCCCAGTAACTTGGCTTTCTTT. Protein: CASSPSNLAFF. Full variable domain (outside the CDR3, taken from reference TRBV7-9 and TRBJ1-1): DTGVSQNPRHKITKRGQNVTFRCDPISEHNRLYWYRQTLGQGPEFLTYFQNEAQLEKSRLLSDRFSAERPKGSFSTLEIQRTEQGDSAMYLCASSPSNLAFFGQGTRLTVV.

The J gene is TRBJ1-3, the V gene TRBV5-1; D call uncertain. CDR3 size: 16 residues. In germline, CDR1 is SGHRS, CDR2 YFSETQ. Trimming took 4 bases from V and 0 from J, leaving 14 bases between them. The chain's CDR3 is CASSPNDVRSGNTIYF. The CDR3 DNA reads TGCGCCAGCAGCCCAAACGACGTGCGCTCTGGAAACACCATATATTTT.

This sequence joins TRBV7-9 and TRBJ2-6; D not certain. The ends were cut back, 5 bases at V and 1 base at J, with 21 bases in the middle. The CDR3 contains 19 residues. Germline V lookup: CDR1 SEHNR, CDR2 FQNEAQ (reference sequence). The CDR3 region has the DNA TGTGCCAGCAGCGGCCCAGTAGCCAATCCAGGTTCTGGGGCCAACGTCCTGACTTTC. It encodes CASSGPVANPGSGANVLTF.

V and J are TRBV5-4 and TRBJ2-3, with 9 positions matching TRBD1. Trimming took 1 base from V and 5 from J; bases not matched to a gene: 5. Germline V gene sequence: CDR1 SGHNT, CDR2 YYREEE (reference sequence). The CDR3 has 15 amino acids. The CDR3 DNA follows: TGTGCCAGCAGCTTGAGAAACAGGGGGCAAGATACGCAGTATTTT. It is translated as CASSLRNRGQDTQYF. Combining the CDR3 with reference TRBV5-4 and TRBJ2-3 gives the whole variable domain ETGVTQSPTHLIKTRGQQVTLRCSSQSGHNTVSWYQQALGQGPQFIFQYYREEENGRGNFPPRFSGLQFPNYSSELNVNALELDDSALYLCASSLRNRGQDTQYFGPGTRLTVL.

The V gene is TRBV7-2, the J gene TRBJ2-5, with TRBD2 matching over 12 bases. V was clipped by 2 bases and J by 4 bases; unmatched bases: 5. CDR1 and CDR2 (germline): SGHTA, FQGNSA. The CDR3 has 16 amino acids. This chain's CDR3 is CASSLTSGRTRETQYF. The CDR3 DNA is TGTGCCAGCAGCTTAACTAGCGGGAGGACGAGAGAGACCCAGTACTTC. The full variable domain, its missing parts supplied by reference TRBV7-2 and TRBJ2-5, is GAGVSQSPSNKVTEKGKDVELRCDPISGHTALYWYRQSLGQGLEFLIYFQGNSAPDKSGLPSDRFSAERTGGSVSTLTIQRTQQEDSAVYLCASSLTSGRTRETQYFGPGTRLLVL.

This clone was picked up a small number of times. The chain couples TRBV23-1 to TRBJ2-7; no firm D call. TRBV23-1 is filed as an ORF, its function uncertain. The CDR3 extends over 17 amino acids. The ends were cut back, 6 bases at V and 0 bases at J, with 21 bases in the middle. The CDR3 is CASSPFYPAKGSYEQYF. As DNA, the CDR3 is TGCGCCAGCAGCCCCTTCTATCCGGCTAAGGGCTCCTACGAGCAGTACTTC.

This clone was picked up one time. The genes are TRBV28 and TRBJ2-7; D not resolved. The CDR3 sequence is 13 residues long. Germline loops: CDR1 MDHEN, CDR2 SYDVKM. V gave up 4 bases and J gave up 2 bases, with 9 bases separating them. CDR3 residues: CASSYTNPYEQYF. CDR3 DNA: TGTGCCAGCAGTTACACGAACCCCTACGAGCAGTACTTC.

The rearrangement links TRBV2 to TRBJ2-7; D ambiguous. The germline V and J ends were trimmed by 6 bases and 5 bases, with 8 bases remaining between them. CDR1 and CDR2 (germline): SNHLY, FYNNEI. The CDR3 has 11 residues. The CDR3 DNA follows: TGTGCCAGCAGGTTTGGGAACGAGCAGTACTTC. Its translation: CASRFGNEQYF.

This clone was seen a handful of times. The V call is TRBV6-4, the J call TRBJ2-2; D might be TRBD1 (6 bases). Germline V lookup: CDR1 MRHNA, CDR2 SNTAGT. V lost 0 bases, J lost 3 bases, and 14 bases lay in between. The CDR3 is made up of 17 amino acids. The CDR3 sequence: CASSDSTRGLDTGELFF. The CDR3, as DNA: TGTGCCAGCAGTGACTCGACGAGGGGGTTGGACACCGGGGAGCTGTTTTTT.

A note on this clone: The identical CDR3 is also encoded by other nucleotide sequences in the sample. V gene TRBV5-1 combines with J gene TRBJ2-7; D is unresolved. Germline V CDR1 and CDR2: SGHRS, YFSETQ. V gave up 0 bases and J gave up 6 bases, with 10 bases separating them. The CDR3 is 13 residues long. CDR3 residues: CASSLGLGLEQYF. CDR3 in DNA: TGCGCCAGCAGCTTGGGGTTAGGGCTCGAGCAGTACTTC. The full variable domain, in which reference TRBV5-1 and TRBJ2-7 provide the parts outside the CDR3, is KAGVTQTPRYLIKTRGQQVTLSCSPISGHRSVSWYQQTPGQGLQFLFEYFSETQRNKGNFPGRFSGRQFSNSRSEMNVSTLELGDSALYLCASSLGLGLEQYFGPGTRLTVT.

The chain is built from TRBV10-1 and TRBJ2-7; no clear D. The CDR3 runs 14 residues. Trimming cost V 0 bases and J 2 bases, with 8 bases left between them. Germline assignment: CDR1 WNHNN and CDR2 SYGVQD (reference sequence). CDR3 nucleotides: TGCGCCAGCAGTGAGTCGTCAGGAACCTACGAGCAGTACTTC. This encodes CASSESSGTYEQYF.

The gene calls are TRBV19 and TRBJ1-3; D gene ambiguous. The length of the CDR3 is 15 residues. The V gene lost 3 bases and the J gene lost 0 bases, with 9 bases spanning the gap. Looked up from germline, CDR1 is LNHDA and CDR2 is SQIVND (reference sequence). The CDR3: CASSIQARSGNTIYF. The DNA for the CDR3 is TGTGCCAGTAGTATCCAGGCGCGCTCTGGAAACACCATATATTTT.

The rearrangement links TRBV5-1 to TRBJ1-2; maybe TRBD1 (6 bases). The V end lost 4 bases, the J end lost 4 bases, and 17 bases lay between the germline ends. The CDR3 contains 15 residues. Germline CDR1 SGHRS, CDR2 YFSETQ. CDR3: CASSPDLQGSYGYTF. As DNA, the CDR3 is TGCGCCAGCAGCCCGGACTTACAGGGATCCTATGGCTACACCTTC.

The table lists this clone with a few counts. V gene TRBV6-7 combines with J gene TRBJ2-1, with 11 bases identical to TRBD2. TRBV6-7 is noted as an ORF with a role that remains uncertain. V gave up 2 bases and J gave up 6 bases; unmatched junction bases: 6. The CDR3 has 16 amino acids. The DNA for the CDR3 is TGTGCCAGCAGTTACGCCACTAGCGGGAGTGTCAATGAGCAGTTCTTC. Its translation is CASSYATSGSVNEQFF.

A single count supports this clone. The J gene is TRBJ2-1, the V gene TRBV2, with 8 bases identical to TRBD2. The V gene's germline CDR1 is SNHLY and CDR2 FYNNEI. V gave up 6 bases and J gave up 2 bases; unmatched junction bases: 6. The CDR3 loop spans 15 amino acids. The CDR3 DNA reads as TGTGCCAGCAGGGCAGCGGGAGAACCCTACAATGAGCAGTTCTTC. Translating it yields CASRAAGEPYNEQFF. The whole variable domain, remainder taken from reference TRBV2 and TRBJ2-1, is EPEVTQTPSHQVTQMGQEVILRCVPISNHLYFYWYRQILGQKVEFLVSFYNNEISEKSEIFDDQFSVERPDGSNFTLKIRSTKLEDSAMYFCASRAAGEPYNEQFFGPGTRLTVL.

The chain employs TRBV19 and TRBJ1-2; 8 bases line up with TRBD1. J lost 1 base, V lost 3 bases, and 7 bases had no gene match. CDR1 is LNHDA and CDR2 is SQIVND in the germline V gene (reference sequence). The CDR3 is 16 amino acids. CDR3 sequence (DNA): TGTGCCAGTAGTATCGTCTGGACAGGGCTTAACTATGGCTACACCTTC. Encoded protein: CASSIVWTGLNYGYTF.

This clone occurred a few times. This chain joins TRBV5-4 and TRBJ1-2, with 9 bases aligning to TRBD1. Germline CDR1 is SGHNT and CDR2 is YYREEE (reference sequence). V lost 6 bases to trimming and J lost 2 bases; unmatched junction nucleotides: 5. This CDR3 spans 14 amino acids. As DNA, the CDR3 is TGTGCCAGCATGTCCGGGACAGGGAACTATGGCTACACCTTC. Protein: CASMSGTGNYGYTF.

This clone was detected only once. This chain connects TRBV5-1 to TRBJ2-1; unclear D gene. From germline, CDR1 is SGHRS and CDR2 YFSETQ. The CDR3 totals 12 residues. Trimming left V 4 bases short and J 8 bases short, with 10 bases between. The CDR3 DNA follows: TGCGCCAGCAGCGAGGACCTCCATGAGCAGTTCTTC. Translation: CASSEDLHEQFF.

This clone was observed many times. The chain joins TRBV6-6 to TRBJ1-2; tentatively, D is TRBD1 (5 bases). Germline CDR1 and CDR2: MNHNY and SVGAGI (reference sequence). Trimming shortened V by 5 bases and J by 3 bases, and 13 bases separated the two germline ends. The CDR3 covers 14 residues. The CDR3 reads CASSGGSRYYGYTF. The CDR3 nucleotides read TGTGCCAGCAGTGGGGGGTCCCGTTACTATGGCTACACCTTC.